The rows below give T cell receptor beta chains drawn from one sample of a study of Ad26.COV2.S vaccination and SARS-CoV-2 variants. TCRdb's table, derived via immunoSEQ multiplex PCR, lists solely in-frame clones and lacks some. The sample comprises about 98,000 clones, roughly 80% of which are singletons, and 15% to 20% rests with the top ten. This specimen was peripheral blood, taken after recovery from COVID-19. Receptor source: a human donor who had recovered from COVID-19. Both conserved end residues are part of each CDR3. Fields, in order: clone size, D gene, J gene, V gene, CDR3 protein, CDR3 DNA. A D gene is named only where the DNA matches it firmly. Only part of the rows carry a size: once, few, many, or a class if the clone is expanded.

clone size: few
D gene: .
J gene: TRBJ1-1
V gene: TRBV11-1
CDR3 protein: CASSPIRHLAKDAFF
CDR3 DNA: TGTGCCAGCAGCCCCATAAGACATTTAGCCAAGGACGCTTTCTTT

clone size: .
D gene: .
J gene: TRBJ2-2
V gene: TRBV6-2/TRBV6-3
CDR3 protein: CASSLTSNAGELFF
CDR3 DNA: TGTGCCAGCAGCCTTACTAGCAATGCCGGGGAGCTGTTTTTT

clone size: once
D gene: .
J gene: TRBJ2-7
V gene: TRBV2
CDR3 protein: CAAGPQTYEQYF
CDR3 DNA: TGTGCCGCGGGCCCGCAGACCTACGAGCAGTACTTC

clone size: .
D gene: .
J gene: TRBJ1-5
V gene: TRBV6-2/TRBV6-3
CDR3 protein: CASSYWGGDQPQHF
CDR3 DNA: TGTGCCAGCAGCTACTGGGGGGGAGACCAGCCCCAGCATTTT

clone size: once
D gene: TRBD1
J gene: TRBJ1-4
V gene: TRBV10-3
CDR3 protein: CAISESTSQGALEKLFF
CDR3 DNA: TGTGCCATCAGTGAGTCTACCTCACAGGGGGCGCTTGAAAAACTGTTTTTT

clone size: .
D gene: .
J gene: TRBJ1-1
V gene: TRBV15
CDR3 protein: CATSRDGPRGRHTEAFF
CDR3 DNA: TGTGCCACCAGCAGAGATGGCCCGAGGGGACGGCACACTGAAGCTTTCTTT

clone size: .
D gene: .
J gene: TRBJ1-2
V gene: TRBV2
CDR3 protein: CASKPDGINYGYTF
CDR3 DNA: TGTGCCAGCAAGCCAGACGGAATTAACTATGGCTACACCTTC

clone size: .
D gene: TRBD2
J gene: TRBJ2-7
V gene: TRBV9
CDR3 protein: CASSAGWDSAGTYEQYF
CDR3 DNA: TGTGCCAGCAGTGCTGGCTGGGACTCAGCGGGAACCTACGAGCAGTACTTC

clone size: once
D gene: TRBD1
J gene: TRBJ1-6
V gene: TRBV4-2
CDR3 protein: CASSQTRDRDSPLHF
CDR3 DNA: TGTGCCAGCAGCCAAACCCGGGACAGGGATTCACCCCTCCACTTT

clone size: .
D gene: .
J gene: TRBJ2-5
V gene: TRBV7-9
CDR3 protein: CASSLRGDVQETQYF
CDR3 DNA: TGTGCCAGCAGCTTAAGAGGGGACGTCCAAGAGACCCAGTACTTC

clone size: .
D gene: .
J gene: TRBJ1-3
V gene: TRBV5-5
CDR3 protein: CASRSQNDGTIYF
CDR3 DNA: TGTGCCAGCAGGAGCCAGAACGATGGCACCATATATTTT

clone size: .
D gene: TRBD1
J gene: TRBJ1-1
V gene: TRBV6-5
CDR3 protein: CASSYDGQGMAEAFF
CDR3 DNA: TGTGCCAGCAGTTACGACGGACAGGGGATGGCTGAAGCTTTCTTT

clone size: many
D gene: .
J gene: TRBJ1-1
V gene: TRBV9
CDR3 protein: CASSVGTARNTEAFF
CDR3 DNA: TGTGCCAGCAGCGTAGGGACAGCTAGAAACACTGAAGCTTTCTTT

clone size: .
D gene: TRBD1
J gene: TRBJ2-5
V gene: TRBV7-3
CDR3 protein: CASSSTPGQGLIQYF
CDR3 DNA: TGTGCCAGCAGCTCCACCCCGGGACAGGGATTGATCCAGTACTTC

clone size: .
D gene: .
J gene: TRBJ2-1
V gene: TRBV2
CDR3 protein: CASSSRLIQGNEQFF
CDR3 DNA: TGTGCCAGCAGTTCAAGACTAATCCAGGGCAATGAGCAGTTCTTC

clone size: .
D gene: .
J gene: TRBJ2-6
V gene: TRBV28
CDR3 protein: CASRPSPGTRSGANVLTF
CDR3 DNA: TGTGCCAGCAGACCCTCCCCAGGGACCCGTTCTGGGGCCAACGTCCTGACTTTC

clone size: once
D gene: TRBD2
J gene: TRBJ2-6
V gene: TRBV30
CDR3 protein: CAWSGGGVSGANVLTF
CDR3 DNA: TGTGCCTGGAGTGGCGGGGGGGTCTCTGGGGCCAACGTCCTGACTTTC

clone size: .
D gene: TRBD2
J gene: TRBJ2-2
V gene: TRBV5-1
CDR3 protein: CASSFTSGGTTGELFF
CDR3 DNA: TGCGCCAGCAGCTTTACCAGCGGGGGGACCACCGGGGAGCTGTTTTTT

clone size: .
D gene: .
J gene: TRBJ2-7
V gene: TRBV2
CDR3 protein: CASSENGRGYEQYF
CDR3 DNA: TGTGCCAGCAGTGAGAATGGCAGGGGCTACGAGCAGTACTTC

clone size: .
D gene: .
J gene: TRBJ2-3
V gene: TRBV5-5
CDR3 protein: CASSPRFMRASSTDTQYF
CDR3 DNA: TGTGCCAGCAGCCCACGATTTATGAGGGCTTCGAGCACAGATACGCAGTATTTT

clone size: .
D gene: TRBD1
J gene: TRBJ2-7
V gene: TRBV9
CDR3 protein: CASSDPGQDIYEQYF
CDR3 DNA: TGTGCCAGCAGTGATCCGGGACAGGATATCTACGAGCAGTACTTC

clone size: .
D gene: .
J gene: TRBJ1-3
V gene: TRBV30
CDR3 protein: CAWSVLPYSGNTIYF
CDR3 DNA: TGTGCCTGGAGTGTACTACCCTACTCTGGAAACACCATATATTTT

clone size: few
D gene: .
J gene: TRBJ1-1
V gene: TRBV27
CDR3 protein: CASSLSRVAEAFF
CDR3 DNA: TGTGCCAGCAGTTTGAGCAGGGTGGCTGAAGCTTTCTTT

clone size: .
D gene: .
J gene: TRBJ2-1
V gene: TRBV5-3
CDR3 protein: CARSVTPLAMEEQFF
CDR3 DNA: TGTGCCAGAAGCGTAACCCCCCTAGCGATGGAGGAGCAGTTCTTC

clone size: .
D gene: TRBD2
J gene: TRBJ2-1
V gene: TRBV7-2
CDR3 protein: CASSLGRLAGSEQFF
CDR3 DNA: TGTGCCAGCAGCTTAGGTCGACTAGCGGGGAGTGAGCAGTTCTTC

clone size: .
D gene: .
J gene: TRBJ1-2
V gene: TRBV3-1/TRBV3-2
CDR3 protein: CASSQEGAAGYTF
CDR3 DNA: TGTGCCAGCAGCCAAGAAGGTGCCGCCGGCTACACCTTC

clone size: .
D gene: TRBD2
J gene: TRBJ2-7
V gene: TRBV5-6
CDR3 protein: CASSRRSGVPYEQYF
CDR3 DNA: TGTGCCAGCAGCCGGAGGAGCGGGGTTCCCTACGAGCAGTACTTC

clone size: .
D gene: .
J gene: TRBJ1-4
V gene: TRBV28
CDR3 protein: CASSLRGGNEKLFF
CDR3 DNA: TGTGCCAGCAGTTTACGAGGGGGGAATGAAAAACTGTTTTTT

clone size: .
D gene: .
J gene: TRBJ2-5
V gene: TRBV5-1
CDR3 protein: CASSDLGGETQYF
CDR3 DNA: TGCGCCAGCAGCGACCTTGGGGGAGAGACCCAGTACTTC